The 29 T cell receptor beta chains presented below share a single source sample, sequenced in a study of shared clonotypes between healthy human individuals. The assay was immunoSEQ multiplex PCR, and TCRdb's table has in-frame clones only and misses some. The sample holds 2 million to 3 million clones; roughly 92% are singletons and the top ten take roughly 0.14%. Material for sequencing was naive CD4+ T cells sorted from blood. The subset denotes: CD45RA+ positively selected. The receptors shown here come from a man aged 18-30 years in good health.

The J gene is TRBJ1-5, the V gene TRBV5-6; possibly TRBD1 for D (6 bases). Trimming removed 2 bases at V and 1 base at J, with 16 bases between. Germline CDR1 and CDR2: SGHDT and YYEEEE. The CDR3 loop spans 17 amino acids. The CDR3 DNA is TGTGCCAGCAGCTTCGGGGGCGTTTCTTTAAGCAATCAGCCCCAGCATTTT. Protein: CASSFGGVSLSNQPQHF. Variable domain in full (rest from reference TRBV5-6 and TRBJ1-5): DAGVTQSPTHLIKTRGQQVTLRCSPKSGHDTVSWYQQALGQGPQFIFQYYEEEERQRGNFPDRFSGHQFPNYSSELNVNALLLGDSALYLCASSFGGVSLSNQPQHFGDGTRLSIL.

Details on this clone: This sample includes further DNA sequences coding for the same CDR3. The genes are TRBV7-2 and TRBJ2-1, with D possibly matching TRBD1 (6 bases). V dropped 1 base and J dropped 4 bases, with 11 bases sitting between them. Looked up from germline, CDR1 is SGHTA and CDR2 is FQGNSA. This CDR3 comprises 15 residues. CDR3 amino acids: CASSLDRASYNEQFF. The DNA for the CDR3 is TGTGCCAGCAGCTTAGACAGGGCTTCGTACAATGAGCAGTTCTTC.

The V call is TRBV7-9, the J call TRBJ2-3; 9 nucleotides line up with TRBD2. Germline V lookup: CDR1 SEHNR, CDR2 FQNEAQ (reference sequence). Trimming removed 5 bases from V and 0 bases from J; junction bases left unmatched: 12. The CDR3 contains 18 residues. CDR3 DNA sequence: TGTGCCAGCAGCCCCTACCTCCTAGCGGGAACGAGCACAGATACGCAGTATTTT. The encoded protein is CASSPYLLAGTSTDTQYF.

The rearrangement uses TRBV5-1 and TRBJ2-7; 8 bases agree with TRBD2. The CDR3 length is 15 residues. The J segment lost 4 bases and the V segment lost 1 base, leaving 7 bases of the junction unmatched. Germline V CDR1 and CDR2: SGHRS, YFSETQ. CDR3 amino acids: CASSLYSGGFYEQYF. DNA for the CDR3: TGCGCCAGCAGCTTGTACAGCGGGGGTTTTTACGAGCAGTACTTC.

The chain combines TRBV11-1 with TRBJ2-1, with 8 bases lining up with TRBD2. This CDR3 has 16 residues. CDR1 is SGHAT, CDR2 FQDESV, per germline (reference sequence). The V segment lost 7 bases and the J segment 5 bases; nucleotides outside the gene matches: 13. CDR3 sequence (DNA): TGTGCCAGCACCCCGACGGGGACGGGGGGGGACAATGAGCAGTTCTTC. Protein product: CASTPTGTGGDNEQFF.

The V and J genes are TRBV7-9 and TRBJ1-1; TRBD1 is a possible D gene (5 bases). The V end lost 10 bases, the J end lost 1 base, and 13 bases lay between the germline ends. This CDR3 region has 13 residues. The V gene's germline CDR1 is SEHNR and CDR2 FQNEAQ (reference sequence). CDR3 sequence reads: CATERGGNTEAFF. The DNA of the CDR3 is TGTGCCACAGAAAGGGGAGGGAACACTGAAGCTTTCTTT.

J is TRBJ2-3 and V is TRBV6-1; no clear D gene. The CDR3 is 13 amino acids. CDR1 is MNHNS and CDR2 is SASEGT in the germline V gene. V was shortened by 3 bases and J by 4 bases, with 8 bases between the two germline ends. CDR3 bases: TGTGCCAGCAGTGAGGGAAGGGCAGATACGCAGTATTTT. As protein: CASSEGRADTQYF.

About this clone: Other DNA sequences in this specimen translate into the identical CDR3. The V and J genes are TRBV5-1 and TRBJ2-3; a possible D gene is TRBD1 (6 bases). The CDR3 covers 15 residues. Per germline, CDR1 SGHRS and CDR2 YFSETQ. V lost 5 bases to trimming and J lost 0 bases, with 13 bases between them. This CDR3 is CASSLRGPSTDTQYF. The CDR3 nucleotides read TGCGCCAGCAGTCTCAGGGGCCCTAGCACAGATACGCAGTATTTT.

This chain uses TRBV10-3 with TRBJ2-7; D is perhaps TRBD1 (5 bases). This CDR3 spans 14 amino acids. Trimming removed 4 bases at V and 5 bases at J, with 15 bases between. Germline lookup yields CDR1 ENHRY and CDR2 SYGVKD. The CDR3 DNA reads TGTGCCATCAGTGGGGGCATCGGAGTCCACGAGCAGTACTTC. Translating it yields CAISGGIGVHEQYF.

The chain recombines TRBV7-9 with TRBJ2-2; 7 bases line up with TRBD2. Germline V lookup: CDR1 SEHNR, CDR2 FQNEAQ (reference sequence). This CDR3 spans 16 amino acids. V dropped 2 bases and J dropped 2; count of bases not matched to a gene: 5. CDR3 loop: CASSLRGGLNTGELFF. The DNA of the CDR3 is TGTGCCAGCAGCTTACGGGGAGGGCTCAACACCGGGGAGCTGTTTTTT.

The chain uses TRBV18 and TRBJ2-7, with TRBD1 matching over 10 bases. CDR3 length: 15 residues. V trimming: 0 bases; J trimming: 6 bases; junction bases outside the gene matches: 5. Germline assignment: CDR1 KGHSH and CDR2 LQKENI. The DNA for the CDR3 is TGTGCCAGCTCACCACCGGGACAGGGGAGTTCCGAGCAGTACTTC. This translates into CASSPPGQGSSEQYF. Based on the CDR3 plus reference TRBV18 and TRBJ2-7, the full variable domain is NAGVMQNPRHLVRRRGQEARLRCSPMKGHSHVYWYRQLPEEGLKFMVYLQKENIIDESGMPKERFSAEFPKEGPSILRIQQVVRGDSAAYFCASSPPGQGSSEQYFGPGTRLTVT.

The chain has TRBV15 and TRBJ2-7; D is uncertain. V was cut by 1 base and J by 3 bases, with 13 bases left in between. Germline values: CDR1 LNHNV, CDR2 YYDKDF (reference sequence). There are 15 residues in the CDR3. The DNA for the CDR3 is TGTGCCACCAGCAGAGCCCTTGAAGCCATCTACGAGCAGTACTTC. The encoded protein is CATSRALEAIYEQYF.

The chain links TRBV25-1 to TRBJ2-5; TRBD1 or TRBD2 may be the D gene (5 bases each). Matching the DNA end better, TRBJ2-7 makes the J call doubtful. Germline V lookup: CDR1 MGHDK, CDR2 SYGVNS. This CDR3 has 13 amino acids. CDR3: CASSDGGFYEQYF. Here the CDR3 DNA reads TGTGCCAGCAGTGATGGGGGATTCTACGAGCAGTACTTC.

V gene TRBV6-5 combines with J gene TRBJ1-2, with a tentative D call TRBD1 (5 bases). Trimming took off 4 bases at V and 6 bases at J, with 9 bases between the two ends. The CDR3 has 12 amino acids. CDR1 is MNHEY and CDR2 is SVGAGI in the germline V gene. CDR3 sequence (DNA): TGTGCCAGCAGTTTGGGGGGGGATGGCTACACCTTC. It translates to CASSLGGDGYTF.

CDR3 protein: CAEGRLSYEQYF. For the CDR3, the DNA is TGTGCCGAGGGGCGCCTCTCCTACGAGCAGTACTTC. The chain joins TRBV7-2 to TRBJ2-7; TRBD1 or TRBD2 may be the D gene (5 bases each). V was cut by 11 bases and J by 0 bases, with 11 bases left in between. Germline CDR1 and CDR2: SGHTA and FQGNSA. The CDR3 runs to 12 residues.

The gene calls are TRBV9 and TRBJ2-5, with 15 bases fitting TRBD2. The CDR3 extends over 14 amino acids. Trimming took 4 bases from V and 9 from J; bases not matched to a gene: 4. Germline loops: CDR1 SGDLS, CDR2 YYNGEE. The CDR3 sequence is CASSPGLAGGAQYF. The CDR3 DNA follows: TGTGCCAGCAGCCCCGGACTAGCGGGGGGGGCCCAGTACTTC.

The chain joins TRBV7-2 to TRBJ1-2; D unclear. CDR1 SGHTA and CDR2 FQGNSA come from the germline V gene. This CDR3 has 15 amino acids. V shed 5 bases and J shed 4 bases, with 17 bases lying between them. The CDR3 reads CASSLGRYRFYGYTF. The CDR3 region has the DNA TGTGCCAGCAGCCTAGGACGGTACAGATTCTATGGCTACACCTTC.

CDR3 amino acids: CASRRDSGSPTGELFF. In DNA, the CDR3 is TGTGCCAGCAGGAGAGATAGCGGGAGTCCCACCGGGGAGCTGTTTTTT. V gene TRBV7-6 combines with J gene TRBJ2-2; 9 bases match TRBD2. This CDR3 comprises 16 residues. With V trimmed by 6 bases and J by 4 bases, 9 bases remained unmatched. The germline V gene has CDR1 SGHVS and CDR2 FNYEAQ.

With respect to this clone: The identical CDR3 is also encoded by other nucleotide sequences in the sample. The CDR3 DNA reads as TGTGCCAGCAGCAGACAGGGGGCTAACACCGGGGAGCTGTTTTTT. This translates into CASSRQGANTGELFF. The chain employs TRBV2 and TRBJ2-2; 10 nucleotides align to TRBD1. The CDR3 runs to 15 residues. Germline trimming cut 6 bases from V and 2 bases from J; bases unmatched to any gene: 3. Germline CDR1 SNHLY, CDR2 FYNNEI.

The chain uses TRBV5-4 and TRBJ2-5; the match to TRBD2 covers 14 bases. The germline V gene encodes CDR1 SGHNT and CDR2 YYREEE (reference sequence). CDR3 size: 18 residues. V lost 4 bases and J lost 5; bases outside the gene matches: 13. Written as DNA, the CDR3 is TGTGCCAGCAGCCAACGACTAGCGGGAGGGCCAGTTGGCGAGACCCAGTACTTC. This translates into CASSQRLAGGPVGETQYF.

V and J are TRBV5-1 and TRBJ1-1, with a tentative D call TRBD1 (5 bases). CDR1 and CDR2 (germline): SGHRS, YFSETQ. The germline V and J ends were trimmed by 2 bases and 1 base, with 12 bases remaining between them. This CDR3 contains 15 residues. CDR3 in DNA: TGCGCCAGCAGCTTAATGACAGTAAGGAACACTGAAGCTTTCTTT. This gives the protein CASSLMTVRNTEAFF.

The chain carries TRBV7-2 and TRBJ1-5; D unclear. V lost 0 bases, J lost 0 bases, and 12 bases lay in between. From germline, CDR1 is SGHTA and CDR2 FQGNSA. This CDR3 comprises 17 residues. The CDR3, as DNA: TGTGCCAGCAGCTTAGCTGGAGGACTGTATAGCAATCAGCCCCAGCATTTT. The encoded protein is CASSLAGGLYSNQPQHF.

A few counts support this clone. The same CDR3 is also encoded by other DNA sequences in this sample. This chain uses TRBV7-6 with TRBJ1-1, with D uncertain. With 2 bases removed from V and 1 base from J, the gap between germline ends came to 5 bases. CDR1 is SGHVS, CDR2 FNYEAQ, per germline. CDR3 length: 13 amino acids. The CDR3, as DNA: TGTGCCAGCAGCTTATCTGAGAACACTGAAGCTTTCTTT. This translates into CASSLSENTEAFF.

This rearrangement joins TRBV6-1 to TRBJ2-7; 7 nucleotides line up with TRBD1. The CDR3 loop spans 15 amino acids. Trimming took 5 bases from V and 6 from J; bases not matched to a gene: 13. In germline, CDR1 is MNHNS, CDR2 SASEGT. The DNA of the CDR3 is TGTGCCAGCAGTATCGGGACAGCACGGGCCGGCGAGCAGTACTTC. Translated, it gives CASSIGTARAGEQYF.

This CDR3 reads CASSPDRVTGNTIYF. Here the CDR3 DNA reads TGTGCCAGCAGCCCAGACAGGGTTACTGGAAACACCATATATTTT. The gene calls are TRBV7-8 and TRBJ1-3, with 7 bases matching TRBD1. This CDR3 is 15 amino acids long. Trimming removed 5 bases from V and 2 bases from J; junction bases left unmatched: 6. Germline V lookup: CDR1 SGHVS, CDR2 FQNEAQ. The full variable domain, with the rest looked up from reference TRBV7-8 and TRBJ1-3, is GAGVSQSPRYKVAKRGQDVALRCDPISGHVSLFWYQQALGQGPEFLTYFQNEAQLDKSGLPSDRFFAERPEGSVSTLKIQRTQQEDSAVYLCASSPDRVTGNTIYFGEGSWLTVV.

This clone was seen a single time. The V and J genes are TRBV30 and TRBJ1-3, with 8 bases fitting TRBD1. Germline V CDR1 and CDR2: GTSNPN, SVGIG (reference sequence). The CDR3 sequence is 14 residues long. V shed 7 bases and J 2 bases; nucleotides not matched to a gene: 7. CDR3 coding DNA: TGTGCCTTCCTGATACAGGGGGCTGGAAACACCATATATTTT. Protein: CAFLIQGAGNTIYF. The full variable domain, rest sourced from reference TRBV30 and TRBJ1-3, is SQTIHQWPATLVQPVGSPLSLECTVEGTSNPNLYWYRQAAGRGLQLLFYSVGIGQISSEVPQNLSASRPQDRQFILSSKKLLLSDSGFYLCAFLIQGAGNTIYFGEGSWLTVV.

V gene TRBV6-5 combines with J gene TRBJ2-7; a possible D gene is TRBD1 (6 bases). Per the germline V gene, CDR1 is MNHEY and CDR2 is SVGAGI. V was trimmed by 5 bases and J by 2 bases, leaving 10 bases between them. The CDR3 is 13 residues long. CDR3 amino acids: CASSATGTYEQYF. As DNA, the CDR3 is TGTGCCAGCAGTGCGACAGGAACCTACGAGCAGTACTTC.

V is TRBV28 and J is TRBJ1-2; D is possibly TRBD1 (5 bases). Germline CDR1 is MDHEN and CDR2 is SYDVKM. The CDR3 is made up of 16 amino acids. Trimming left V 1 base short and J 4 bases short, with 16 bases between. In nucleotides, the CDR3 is TGTGCCAGCAGTTTATCTGTTCGGGGCGGTGGCTATGGCTACACCTTC. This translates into CASSLSVRGGGYGYTF.

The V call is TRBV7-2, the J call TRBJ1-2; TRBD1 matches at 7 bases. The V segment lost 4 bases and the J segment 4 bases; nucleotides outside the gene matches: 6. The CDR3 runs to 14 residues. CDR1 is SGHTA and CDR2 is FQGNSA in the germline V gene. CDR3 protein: CASSSTGTVYGYTF. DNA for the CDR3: TGTGCCAGCAGCTCTACCGGGACAGTCTATGGCTACACCTTC.